This TCR beta chain was found in a study of CD8+ T cells in alopecia areata. Findings and limits, study-wide: With patients, TCR sharing proved less clear than in mice, a difference possibly related to HLA. Higher clonality was seen in lesional scalp than in normal scalp, especially in alopecia totalis/universalis. Tofacitinib significantly decreased scalp clonality and expanded CD8+ clones among top 100.

With 5 bases removed from V and 3 bases from J, the gap between germline ends came to 11 bases. Germline lookup yields CDR1 LNHDA and CDR2 SQIVND (reference sequence). The CDR3 contains 13 residues. With respect to this clone: Antigen unknown.

As for treatment: oral pan-JAK inhibitor, 5-10 mg twice daily. Obtained from alopecia areata patients were lesional scalp punch biopsies along with peripheral blood. Following extraction, RNA underwent reverse transcription to cDNA, which served as the sequencing template. Profiling relied on immunoSEQ multiplex PCR, and the TCRdb table lists in-frame clones only, not all of them. The table has about 150,000 clones, less than 70% seen once; the top ten hold 0.75% to 0.95%. The sequencing used CD4+ T cells sorted from blood, collected at week 4, from a patient treated with tofacitinib. This receptor was identified in a human donor with alopecia areata. The chain links TRBV19 to TRBJ2-7; D may be TRBD1 (6 bases). DNA of the CDR3: TGTGCCAGTAGTTACCGGGACAACTACGAGCAGTACTTC. Protein: CASSYRDNYEQYF.